The TCR beta chain described here comes from a study of blood T cell repertoires in COVID-19. As for the study in general: Whether acute or convalescent, the COVID-19 samples came from the United States, Italy and Spain.

Germline values: CDR1 ENHRY, CDR2 SYGVKD. This CDR3 region has 11 residues. V shed 7 bases and J shed 8 bases, with 11 bases lying between them. Seattle enrolled patients during active infection and tracked them longitudinally. The table came from immunoSEQ multiplex PCR; TCRdb's copy has only in-frame clones and leaves some out. The sample lists hundreds of thousands of clones, approximately 90% occurring once. The sequenced sample consisted of peripheral blood. V gene TRBV10-3 combines with J gene TRBJ1-2; a possible D gene is TRBD1 (5 bases). The clonotype originates from a woman aged 45-65 years with COVID-19, enrolled during active disease. The CDR3: CAITIGAGYTF. The CDR3, as DNA: TGTGCCATCACCATTGGGGCGGGCTACACCTTC.